These 9 T cell receptor beta chains were sequenced from one sample in a study of blood T cells in healthy people across ages (dated by TCRdb to between 2014 and 2017). To prepare the library, 5' RACE was applied. Sequencing instrument: Illumina HiSeq 2500. A second PCR of about 6 to 12 cycles was run with a J-beta primer mix and a sample-barcoded 5' primer. TCRdb passed the public sequencing reads through fastp at Q25 and MiXCR, retaining productive beta sequences. Here each entry gathers all rows of one CDR3 protein and keeps the most common genes and DNA. Across this sample there are about 780,000 distinct CDR3 sequences, with around 62% seen only once. 25% to 30% of the sample is held by the ten biggest clonotypes. Sample: blood. The source of these receptors is a young man in good health.

There are a few counts of this clonotype. The chain recombines TRBV10-3 with TRBJ2-5; D perhaps matches TRBD1 (6 bases). CDR1 and CDR2 from the germline V gene are ENHRY and SYGVKD. Trimming removed 2 bases at V and 10 bases at J, with 20 bases between. This CDR3 has 15 amino acids. This CDR3 is CAISENRDTHHGQYF. CDR3 DNA sequence: TGTGCCATCAGTGAGAACCGGGACACGCACCATGGCCAGTACTTC.

The chain joins TRBV13 to TRBJ1-2; D remains unclear. Germline CDR1 reads PRHDT; CDR2 reads FYEKMQ (reference sequence). CDR3 length equals 13 residues. V shed 4 bases and J shed 9 bases, with 15 bases lying between them. The DNA for the CDR3 is TGTGCCAGCAGCTCCTGGGGATTTGTTAGCTACACCTTC. Translating gives CASSSWGFVSYTF.

The chain has TRBV6-1 and TRBJ1-2; possible D gene TRBD1, 6 bases. Germline CDR1 reads MNHNS; CDR2 reads SASEGT. This CDR3 region has 15 residues. Trimming left V 1 base short and J 7 bases short, with 16 bases between. The CDR3 is CASSEVRTATSGYTF. In nucleotides, the CDR3 is TGTGCCAGCAGTGAAGTGAGGACAGCCACTTCTGGCTACACCTTC.

A word on this clonotype: A single base separates this from a much larger clone, so it may be a read error. The V gene is TRBV3-1, the J gene TRBJ2-1, with D possibly TRBD1 on 6 matching bases. CDR1 is LGHDT, CDR2 YNNKEL, per germline (reference sequence). CDR3 size: 15 residues. CDR3 coding DNA: TGTGCCAGCAGCCTCGGACAGCCTTTTTACAATGAGCGGTTCTTC. This sequence encodes CASSLGQPFYNERFF.

The CDR3 DNA follows: TGTGCCAGCAGTTACCCTAGCGGCCCCCAGGGAGATACGCAGTATTTT. Protein: CASSYPSGPQGDTQYF. The V gene is TRBV6-6, the J gene TRBJ2-3, with 7 bases matching TRBD2. With V trimmed by 2 bases and J by 5 bases, 10 bases remained unmatched. This CDR3 comprises 16 residues. The germline V gene has CDR1 MNHNY and CDR2 SVGAGI (reference sequence).

This clonotype was seen a handful of times. The chain combines TRBV27 with TRBJ2-7; D tentatively fits TRBD1 or TRBD2 (5 bases each). The V end lost 8 bases, the J end lost 2 bases, and 13 bases lay between the germline ends. This CDR3 is 13 amino acids long. Germline CDR1 reads MNHEY; CDR2 reads SMNVEV (reference sequence). The CDR3 bases are TGTGCCAGCGGGACCCAGCCCACCTACGAGCAGTACTTC. Translating gives CASGTQPTYEQYF.

The rearrangement links TRBV9 to TRBJ1-2, with D possibly TRBD1 on 6 matching bases. Germline V gene sequence: CDR1 SGDLS, CDR2 YYNGEE. The CDR3 totals 16 residues. V lost 4 bases and J lost 4, with 20 bases in between. CDR3 protein: CASSPVMRGYGYGYTF. The CDR3 DNA is TGTGCCAGCAGCCCCGTGATGAGGGGGTATGGCTATGGCTACACCTTC. Variable domain in full (rest from reference TRBV9 and TRBJ1-2): DSGVTQTPKHLITATGQRVTLRCSPRSGDLSVYWYQQSLDQGLQFLIQYYNGEERAKGNILERFSAQQFPDLHSELNLSSLELGDSALYFCASSPVMRGYGYGYTFGSGTRLTVV.

The chain joins TRBV7-2 to TRBJ2-1; 8 bases are shared with TRBD1. Trimming took 5 bases from V and 5 from J; bases not matched to a gene: 5. The germline CDR1 and CDR2 sequences are SGHTA and FQGNSA. There are 14 residues in the CDR3. The CDR3 DNA follows: TGTGCCAGCAGCATATGGACAGGGAACAATGAGCAGTTCTTC. Translation gives CASSIWTGNNEQFF.

The rearrangement uses TRBV7-8 and TRBJ2-5; TRBD2 aligns across 7 bases. Germline V gene lookup returns CDR1 SGHVS and CDR2 FQNEAQ. The ends lost 6 bases at V and 5 bases at J; junction bases unmatched: 6. The CDR3 has 13 amino acids. The CDR3 DNA reads TGTGCCAGCAGTTGGCAGGGAGGGGAGACCCAGTACTTC. It yields the protein CASSWQGGETQYF.